A single sample is the source of the 23 T cell receptor beta chains below, sequenced in a study of blood T cell repertoires in COVID-19. Repertoires were generated with immunoSEQ multiplex PCR, while TCRdb's copy carries only in-frame clones and drops some. The sample has under 450,000 clones, over 75% seen once. The specimen was peripheral blood. The receptors come from a woman in her thirties or forties with COVID-19, enrolled during active disease.

This clone was found a few times. The chain has TRBV5-1 and TRBJ1-4, with 10 bases identical to TRBD1. Germline V gene lookup returns CDR1 SGHRS and CDR2 YFSETQ. CDR3 length equals 14 residues. J lost 6 bases, V lost 4 bases, and 3 bases had no gene match. This CDR3 reads CASSAGTGDEKLFF. The DNA of the CDR3 is TGCGCCAGCAGCGCAGGGACAGGGGATGAAAAACTGTTTTTT.

J is TRBJ1-1 and V is TRBV28; 8 nucleotides line up with TRBD1. The junction had 2 bases not matched to a gene; V was cut back by 2 bases and J by 0 bases. The length of the CDR3 is 15 residues. Germline lookup yields CDR1 MDHEN and CDR2 SYDVKM. The CDR3 is CASSLPTGVNTEAFF. The CDR3 nucleotides read TGTGCCAGCAGTTTACCGACAGGGGTGAACACTGAAGCTTTCTTT.

Turning to this clone: Other DNA sequences in the same sample also yield this CDR3. The chain links TRBV13 to TRBJ2-7; D gene uncertain. CDR3 size: 11 residues. V was pared by 2 bases and J by 5 bases, with 4 bases between. The germline gives CDR1 PRHDT, CDR2 FYEKMQ (reference sequence). CDR3 sequence: CASSLINEQYF. The CDR3 region has the DNA TGTGCCAGCAGCTTAATTAACGAGCAGTACTTC.

The CDR3 is CASSYILRVGSQPQHF. The CDR3 DNA follows: TGTGCCAGCAGTTATATTCTGAGGGTCGGGAGTCAGCCCCAGCATTTT. The V and J genes are TRBV28 and TRBJ1-5; D gene uncertain. Germline loops: CDR1 MDHEN, CDR2 SYDVKM. The CDR3 has 16 amino acids. V lost 4 bases, J lost 6 bases, and 19 bases lay in between.

This clone appeared once. The genes are TRBV28 and TRBJ1-5; possible D gene TRBD1, 5 bases. In germline, CDR1 is MDHEN, CDR2 SYDVKM. The CDR3 consists of 15 residues. V was pared by 2 bases and J by 3 bases, with 11 bases between. CDR3 protein: CASSLGGALNQPQHF. The CDR3 nucleotides read TGTGCCAGCAGTTTAGGTGGGGCCCTCAATCAGCCCCAGCATTTT.

The CDR3 reads CASSPDRGTSPLHF. The DNA for the CDR3 is TGTGCCAGCAGCCCGGACAGGGGCACTTCACCCCTCCACTTT. The V call is TRBV7-8, the J call TRBJ1-6; 9 bases align to TRBD1. Germline trimming cut 5 bases from V and 9 bases from J; bases unmatched to any gene: 5. The CDR3 consists of 14 residues. Germline loops: CDR1 SGHVS, CDR2 FQNEAQ. Looking up the rest from reference TRBV7-8 and TRBJ1-6 gives the full variable domain: GAGVSQSPRYKVAKRGQDVALRCDPISGHVSLFWYQQALGQGPEFLTYFQNEAQLDKSGLPSDRFFAERPEGSVSTLKIQRTQQEDSAVYLCASSPDRGTSPLHFGNGTRLTVT.

The chain carries TRBV3-1 (or the pseudogene TRBV3-2) and TRBJ2-6, with 8 bases identical to TRBD1. The junction had 5 bases not matched to a gene; V was cut back by 3 bases and J by 4 bases. CDR1 and CDR2 from the germline V gene are LGHDT and YNNKEL (reference sequence). This CDR3 contains 16 residues. The CDR3 is CASSHRRGPGANVLTF. The CDR3 bases are TGTGCCAGCAGCCACCGCAGGGGGCCAGGGGCCAACGTCCTGACTTTC.

The chain is built from TRBV11-1 and TRBJ1-2; D is undetermined. V was pared by 1 base and J by 8 bases, with 11 bases between. The CDR3 runs to 13 residues. Germline assignment: CDR1 SGHAT and CDR2 FQDESV (reference sequence). This CDR3 is CASSLVYGKGYTF. CDR3 DNA: TGTGCCAGCAGCTTAGTCTACGGGAAAGGCTACACCTTC.

V usage is TRBV27 and J usage is TRBJ2-7; D is possibly TRBD1 (6 bases). The V end was cut by 0 bases, the J end by 2 bases, with 11 bases between. The CDR3 has 15 residues. The germline V gene has CDR1 MNHEY and CDR2 SMNVEV (reference sequence). CDR3 amino acids: CASSLSFRQAYEQYF. The CDR3, as DNA: TGTGCCAGCAGTTTATCGTTCCGACAGGCCTACGAGCAGTACTTC.

V usage is TRBV4-2 and J usage is TRBJ2-1; D gene ambiguous. Trimming cost V 3 bases and J 0 bases, with 15 bases left between them. This CDR3 contains 17 residues. CDR1 and CDR2 from the germline V gene are LGHNA and YNFKEQ. CDR3 sequence: CASSQERLGSSYNEQFF. CDR3 nucleotide sequence: TGTGCCAGCAGCCAGGAACGACTCGGCAGCTCCTACAATGAGCAGTTCTTC.

The chain has TRBV11-2 and TRBJ1-2; 9 nucleotides match TRBD1. J was trimmed by 6 bases and V by 3 bases; bases with no gene match: 14. The CDR3 is made up of 17 amino acids. The V gene's germline CDR1 is SGHAT and CDR2 FQNNGV. Written as DNA, the CDR3 is TGTGCCAGCAGCTTGGGGACAGGGATCGGTTTCGGGGATGGCTACACCTTC. This gives the protein CASSLGTGIGFGDGYTF.

The rearrangement links TRBV4-3 to TRBJ2-2; the D is unclear. Germline CDR1 and CDR2: LGHNA and YSLEER. The CDR3 spans 15 residues. Trimming removed 0 bases at V and 6 bases at J, with 11 bases between. DNA of the CDR3: TGCGCCAGCAGCCAAGATCTACGGTTAGCCGGGGAGCTGTTTTTT. Encoded protein: CASSQDLRLAGELFF.

The V call is TRBV18, the J call TRBJ1-5, with D unclear. Trimming left V 2 bases short and J 2 bases short, with 16 bases between. The V gene's germline CDR1 is KGHSH and CDR2 LQKENI. The CDR3 has 17 amino acids. In DNA form, the CDR3 reads TGTGCCAGCTCACCAAGTCTGTCCGCAGATGGCAATCAGCCCCAGCATTTT. This encodes CASSPSLSADGNQPQHF. The full variable domain, with the rest looked up from reference TRBV18 and TRBJ1-5, is NAGVMQNPRHLVRRRGQEARLRCSPMKGHSHVYWYRQLPEEGLKFMVYLQKENIIDESGMPKERFSAEFPKEGPSILRIQQVVRGDSAAYFCASSPSLSADGNQPQHFGDGTRLSIL.

The chain recombines TRBV19 with TRBJ2-2, with TRBD1 as a possible D gene (5 bases). With 9 bases removed from V and 8 bases from J, the gap between germline ends came to 22 bases. Germline V CDR1 and CDR2: LNHDA, SQIVND (reference sequence). The CDR3 has 15 residues. This CDR3 reads CARGRPIQDTGELFF. CDR3 in DNA: TGTGCCAGGGGAAGGCCCATACAGGATACGGGGGAGCTGTTTTTT.

The chain carries TRBV19 and TRBJ2-7; D may be TRBD1 (7 bases). Trimming shortened V by 5 bases and J by 6 bases, and 20 bases separated the two germline ends. Germline V CDR1 and CDR2: LNHDA, SQIVND (reference sequence). This CDR3 region has 15 residues. CDR3 in DNA: TGTGCCAGTAGTGGGAATCAGGGGGGTTTTCGCGAGCAGTACTTC. Protein: CASSGNQGGFREQYF.

The chain links TRBV9 to TRBJ2-3; D gene uncertain. V was cut by 0 bases and J by 3 bases, with 5 bases left in between. CDR1 is SGDLS, CDR2 YYNGEE, per germline. CDR3 length equals 13 residues. The CDR3 DNA is TGTGCCAGCAGCGTAGACGGGACAGATACGCAGTATTTT. It codes for CASSVDGTDTQYF.

V usage is TRBV28 and J usage is TRBJ1-3, with D perhaps matching TRBD1 (5 bases). The germline gives CDR1 MDHEN, CDR2 SYDVKM. The V and J ends lost 5 bases and 4 bases respectively, with 18 bases between them. The length of the CDR3 is 16 residues. CDR3 loop: CASSPSTGSRGNTIYF. CDR3 nucleotides: TGTGCCAGCAGTCCCTCTACAGGTTCGAGAGGAAACACCATATATTTT. The variable domain in full, with the rest retrieved from reference TRBV28 and TRBJ1-3, is DVKVTQSSRYLVKRTGEKVFLECVQDMDHENMFWYRQDPGLGLRLIYFSYDVKMKEKGDIPEGYSVSREKKERFSLILESASTNQTSMYLCASSPSTGSRGNTIYFGEGSWLTVV.

A note on this clone: The same CDR3 can be traced to other DNA sequences in this sample. This sequence joins TRBV4-2 and TRBJ2-7; D is uncertain. The CDR3 is 13 residues long. The germline gives CDR1 LGHNA, CDR2 YNFKEQ. Trimming left V 0 bases short and J 3 bases short, with 6 bases between. The CDR3 is CASSQDRFYEQYF. In nucleotides, the CDR3 is TGTGCCAGCAGCCAAGACAGGTTCTACGAGCAGTACTTC.

For this clone: This CDR3 is also generated by other DNA sequences in the sample. The CDR3 DNA sequence: TGTGCCAGCAGTTCTCGGACAGGGGTAAATTCACCCCTCCACTTT. It codes for CASSSRTGVNSPLHF. The chain recombines TRBV28 with TRBJ1-6; 9 bases align to TRBD1. CDR1 and CDR2 (germline): MDHEN, SYDVKM. V shed 4 bases, J shed 7 bases, and the junction held 5 bases outside the gene matches. There are 15 residues in the CDR3.

The chain joins TRBV12-3 or TRBV12-4 to TRBJ2-1, with D possibly being TRBD2 (6 bases). The CDR3 runs to 13 residues. Trimming stripped 5 bases from V and 6 bases from J, with 11 bases between. DNA for the CDR3: TGTGCCAGCAGTCCCGGGGGTGGCAATGAGCAGTTCTTC. Translated, it gives CASSPGGGNEQFF.

CDR3 nucleotides: TGCGCCAGCAGCTTGGGTGGACTAGCGGACTACGAGCAGTACTTC. It codes for CASSLGGLADYEQYF. The chain is built from TRBV5-1 and TRBJ2-7, with 10 nucleotides matching TRBD2. With 0 bases clipped from V and 3 bases from J, the junction kept 3 bases outside the gene matches. Per germline, CDR1 SGHRS and CDR2 YFSETQ. The CDR3 has 15 amino acids. The full variable domain, in which reference TRBV5-1 and TRBJ2-7 provide the parts outside the CDR3, is KAGVTQTPRYLIKTRGQQVTLSCSPISGHRSVSWYQQTPGQGLQFLFEYFSETQRNKGNFPGRFSGRQFSNSRSEMNVSTLELGDSALYLCASSLGGLADYEQYFGPGTRLTVT.

The genes are TRBV28 and TRBJ2-5; D gene unclear. The CDR3 loop spans 11 amino acids. The ends were cut back, 7 bases at V and 0 bases at J, with 3 bases in the middle. Germline V gives CDR1 MDHEN, CDR2 SYDVKM. CDR3 sequence reads: CASTYQETQYF. The CDR3 nucleotides are TGTGCCAGCACGTACCAAGAGACCCAGTACTTC.

This clone was detected only once. This chain connects TRBV28 to TRBJ1-5, with 7 bases identical to TRBD1. The V gene end was trimmed by 6 bases and the J gene end by 4 bases; junction bases not matched to a gene: 6. The length of the CDR3 is 14 residues. CDR1 and CDR2 (germline): MDHEN, SYDVKM. The CDR3 DNA reads TGTGCCAGCAGACCGACAGGGTGGAATCAGCCCCAGCATTTT. Protein sequence: CASRPTGWNQPQHF.